This T cell receptor (beta chain) was identified during a study of cytomegalovirus exposure and HLA in healthy donors. The V gene's germline CDR1 is SGHDT and CDR2 YYEEEE. Trimming pared 4 bases from V and 5 bases from J, leaving 16 bases between. This CDR3 contains 14 residues. Regarding this clone: The antigen is undetermined.

Study outcomes and limitations: Immune exposure was documented only through CMV serostatus. Judged likely to be a sequencing artifact was a cluster of highly shared sequence variants. Productive status was seen about 90% or about 30% of the time for most TCR beta V segments in an earlier analysis.

The primer mix had 60 Vbeta and 13 Jbeta primers. Produced via immunoSEQ multiplex PCR; TCRdb's table is partial and in-frame only. The sample shows 95,000 to 100,000 clones, roughly three quarters of them seen only once. This receptor was taken from a man in his forties in good health and CMV-seronegative. This chain links TRBV5-6 with TRBJ2-7; perhaps TRBD1 as D (5 bases). Sequencing was performed on PBMCs. CDR3 coding DNA: TGTGCCAGCAGCGTGACAGACTCTACCCACGAGCAGTACTTC. This sequence encodes CASSVTDSTHEQYF.